This paragraph covers one T cell receptor beta chain sequence. This record comes from a study of blood T cell repertoires in COVID-19. The wider study: The analysed material was cDNA or gDNA that came from T cells, B-cell-depleted T cells, or PBMCs.

This CDR3 has 16 residues. V was shortened by 0 bases and J by 1 base, with 13 bases between the two germline ends. Germline-derived CDR1 and CDR2 are SGDLS and YYNGEE. Authors' methods: Using reference gene primer amplification, nucleated cell counts were estimated. Assay used: immunoSEQ multiplex PCR; TCRdb lists only in-frame clones, some missing. Clonal size and the V and J genes are those of that table, whereas D and trimming came from the DNA. Of 100,000 to 150,000 clones in the sample, over 75% were seen once. The material sequenced was peripheral blood. This receptor was identified in a woman aged 55-69 years with acute or convalescent COVID-19. The V and J genes are TRBV9 and TRBJ1-1; a possible D gene is TRBD1 (5 bases). The CDR3 DNA reads TGTGCCAGCAGCGTAGGAGTTTGGGGGGAGAACACTGAAGCTTTCTTT. Translating gives CASSVGVWGENTEAFF.